This TCR beta chain was sequenced during a study of T cells expressing NK-cell markers. The CDR3 totals 16 residues. Germline assignment: CDR1 MNHEY and CDR2 SVGAGI. TCRdb re-called the 5' RACE reads; one entry per CDR3 protein, DNA not given. Its listing shows roughly 280,000 distinct CDR3 sequences. Sequencing was carried out using blood T cells: a sorted CD56 or NKG2C T cell subset, CD4+ or CD8+ T cells, or bulk PBMC T cells (not recorded which). The receptor comes from a man aged 18-30 years in good health. The V and J genes are TRBV6-5 and TRBJ1-5; TCRdb selects TRBD1, and the lack of DNA leaves this call unchecked. The CDR3: CASSYRPLGQAQPQHF.